These 3 T cell receptor beta chains were all obtained from the same sample, sequenced in a study of blood T cell repertoires in COVID-19. TCRdb's table, derived via immunoSEQ multiplex PCR, lists solely in-frame clones and lacks some. The table includes some 45,000 clones, under 85% detected once. Sequenced input: peripheral blood. The receptors shown here come from a woman aged 80 or over with acute or convalescent COVID-19.

This chain connects TRBV6-5 to TRBJ1-1; D gene uncertain. Germline V gene data show CDR1 as MNHEY and CDR2 as SVGAGI. V lost 6 bases and J lost 1, with 9 bases in between. The CDR3 totals 13 residues. In DNA, the CDR3 is TGTGCCAGCAGCAGGCCCCCGAACACTGAAGCTTTCTTT. This translates into CASSRPPNTEAFF.

This clone was seen more than once but under ten times. The chain carries TRBV12-3 or TRBV12-4 and TRBJ1-1, with D unclear. The CDR3 loop spans 13 amino acids. Trimming took 6 bases from V and 1 from J, leaving 9 bases between them. The CDR3 protein is CASRPIQNTEAFF. CDR3 DNA sequence: TGTGCCAGCAGGCCCATACAGAACACTGAAGCTTTCTTT.

This clone was seen a handful of times. CDR3 sequence: CASRLGARGTGELFF. DNA for the CDR3: TGTGCCAGCAGATTGGGGGCCAGGGGAACCGGGGAGCTGTTTTTT. The chain employs TRBV11-2 and TRBJ2-2, with D possibly being TRBD1 (6 bases). Looked up from germline, CDR1 is SGHAT and CDR2 is FQNNGV. The CDR3 has 15 residues. V was trimmed by 6 bases and J by 5 bases, leaving 16 bases between them.